The T cell receptor (beta chain) described here comes from a study of T-cell reconstitution after alpha-beta-depleted transplantation in children. Regarding the study as a whole: T-cell counts and diversity at one year post-transplant came mainly from newly produced T cells. Several hundred graft clones that had expanded were reportedly the source of alpha-beta T cells about two months after transplant. Day-60 TCRbeta diversity that was high in some patients was derived from surviving recipient T cells and thymic progenitors.

The CDR3 spans 10 residues. V shed 8 bases and J shed 9 bases, with 9 bases lying between them. CDR1 and CDR2 (germline): MNHNS, SASEGT. Turning to this clonotype: The antigen is undetermined.

Molecular barcoding with unique molecular identifiers was used for the TCRbeta library. TCRdb passed the PCR reads through MiXCR, listing each CDR3 protein once. This table holds under 450,000 distinct CDR3 sequences, 15% to 20% found once. The source of this sequence is a boy under three years old who had a stem cell transplant for Wiskott-Aldrich syndrome, so the T cells may come from the graft donor. This specimen consisted of PBMCs, mostly from graft donor cells, obtained 360 days after TCRalphabeta/CD19-depleted stem cell transplant. The V and J genes are TRBV6-1 and TRBJ2-3, with D perhaps TRBD1 or TRBD2 (5 bases each). The CDR3 coding sequence is TGTGCCAGCCGGGACCCCACGCAGTATTTT. This codes for CASRDPTQYF.